The 28 T cell receptor beta chains below all came from one sample that was sequenced in a study of T cells in Graves' hyperthyroidism and ophthalmopathy. TCR beta CDR3 region amplification was performed from RNA transcripts. First-round RT-PCR targeting the TCR CDR3 was performed with the HTBI primer set. TCRdb re-called the multiplex PCR reads through MiXCR, storing one row per CDR3 protein. Seen here are around 240,000 distinct CDR3 sequences, roughly 15% observed once, and the top ten hold around 30%. The sequenced sample was blood. The source is a woman between 18 and 30 years old with Graves' ophthalmopathy.

This clonotype was detected many times. The chain recombines TRBV9 with TRBJ2-2, with D uncertain. V was pared by 1 base and J by 1 base, with 8 bases between. Looked up from germline, CDR1 is SGDLS and CDR2 is YYNGEE. This CDR3 comprises 15 residues. Written as DNA, the CDR3 is TGTGCCAGCAGCGTATCCAACTGGAACACCGGGGAGCTGTTTTTT. Translation: CASSVSNWNTGELFF.

This clonotype was seen ten or more times. This chain uses TRBV27 with TRBJ2-5, with TRBD2 identical over 13 bases. The germline V gene encodes CDR1 MNHEY and CDR2 SMNVEV (reference sequence). The CDR3 has 15 amino acids. V was clipped by 5 bases and J by 5 bases; unmatched bases: 5. CDR3 DNA: TGTGCCAGCAGTGATGGACTAGCGGGAGTGGAGACCCAGTACTTC. Amino acids: CASSDGLAGVETQYF.

This clonotype has a handful of counts. The chain has TRBV4-1 and TRBJ2-1, with D possibly matching TRBD2 (5 bases). Germline V CDR1 and CDR2: MGHRA, YSYEKL. The ends were cut back, 4 bases at V and 4 bases at J, with 11 bases in the middle. The CDR3 runs 14 residues. The DNA of the CDR3 is TGCGCCAGCAGCCCCGCCCGGGGATACAATGAGCAGTTCTTC. Amino acids: CASSPARGYNEQFF.

This clonotype appeared many times. The J gene is TRBJ2-7, the V gene TRBV20-1; D gene ambiguous. CDR1 is DFQATT, CDR2 SNEGSKA, per germline (reference sequence). Trimming took 6 bases from V and 2 from J, leaving 14 bases between them. The length of the CDR3 is 13 residues. In DNA, the CDR3 is TGCAGTGCCAGACCGCGCGTGGCCTACGAGCAGTACTTC. Translated, it gives CSARPRVAYEQYF.

V usage is TRBV20-1 and J usage is TRBJ2-7, with 8 bases lining up with TRBD1. The ends lost 6 bases at V and 2 bases at J; junction bases unmatched: 3. The CDR3 contains 12 residues. Looked up from germline, CDR1 is DFQATT and CDR2 is SNEGSKA (reference sequence). The CDR3 sequence: CSAPDRAYEQYF. DNA for the CDR3: TGCAGTGCCCCGGACAGGGCCTACGAGCAGTACTTC.

In this sample, this clonotype turned up many times. This chain links TRBV3-1 with TRBJ2-1; 9 bases are shared with TRBD1. The CDR3 length is 18 residues. Germline V gene sequence: CDR1 LGHDT, CDR2 YNNKEL (reference sequence). Losses at the gene ends were 0 bases for V and 2 bases for J; bases not matched to a gene: 8. The CDR3 loop reads CASSQEYGTGPTYNEQFF. CDR3 sequence (DNA): TGTGCCAGCAGCCAAGAATATGGGACAGGGCCTACCTACAATGAGCAGTTCTTC.

This clonotype has at least ten counts. The rearrangement uses TRBV6-1 and TRBJ2-1, with 15 bases lining up with TRBD2. The CDR3 totals 17 residues. V was clipped by 5 bases and J by 7 bases; unmatched bases: 9. The germline gives CDR1 MNHNS, CDR2 SASEGT. CDR3 amino acids: CASSRTSGGAGWNEQFF. The CDR3 region has the DNA TGTGCCAGCAGTCGGACTAGCGGGGGGGCCGGTTGGAATGAGCAGTTCTTC.

CDR3 loop: CASSQVAGVGTGELFF. In DNA, the CDR3 is TGTGCCAGCAGCCAAGTTGCGGGAGTTGGTACCGGGGAGCTGTTTTTT. The rearrangement joins TRBV4-2 to TRBJ2-2, with 7 nucleotides matching TRBD2. Trimming cost V 1 base and J 5 bases; bases outside gene matches: 7. The germline V gene encodes CDR1 LGHNA and CDR2 YNFKEQ. CDR3 size: 16 residues.

The chain's CDR3 is CASSPGWRTGTGGTGELFF. CDR3 nucleotides: TGTGCCAGCAGCCCAGGATGGAGAACCGGGACAGGGGGAACCGGGGAGCTGTTTTTT. The chain joins TRBV7-9 to TRBJ2-2; the match to TRBD1 covers 11 bases. CDR3 length equals 19 residues. Germline V gene data show CDR1 as SEHNR and CDR2 as FQNEAQ (reference sequence). The V and J ends lost 5 bases and 5 bases, in that order; junction bases with no gene match: 16.

Ten or more counts support this clonotype. This rearrangement joins TRBV27 to TRBJ1-2, with TRBD1 as a possible D gene (5 bases). The germline V gene has CDR1 MNHEY and CDR2 SMNVEV (reference sequence). This CDR3 is built from 16 residues. Trimming took off 5 bases at V and 0 bases at J, with 16 bases between the two ends. Written as DNA, the CDR3 is TGTGCCAGCAGTAGCATCCGGGACTTTGCTAACTATGGCTACACCTTC. This encodes CASSSIRDFANYGYTF.

This clonotype occurred many times. This rearrangement joins TRBV29-1 to TRBJ1-1; perhaps TRBD1 as D (5 bases). The V gene's germline CDR1 is SQVTM and CDR2 ANQGSEA. CDR3 length equals 12 residues. V lost 5 bases and J lost 0, with 7 bases in between. CDR3 sequence: CSVSQVNTEAFF. CDR3 nucleotides: TGCAGCGTTTCACAGGTGAACACTGAAGCTTTCTTT.

In its sample, this clonotype was seen many times. The chain uses TRBV20-1 and TRBJ2-3; the match to TRBD2 covers 10 bases. V dropped 3 bases and J dropped 7; count of bases not matched to a gene: 10. CDR3 size: 15 residues. Per the germline V gene, CDR1 is DFQATT and CDR2 is SNEGSKA (reference sequence). CDR3 nucleotide sequence: TGCAGTGCTAGGTTTCCTAGCGGGAGTATACATACGCAGTATTTT. Protein product: CSARFPSGSIHTQYF.

This clonotype was observed many times. This chain uses TRBV28 with TRBJ1-1; D unresolved. The germline V gene encodes CDR1 MDHEN and CDR2 SYDVKM. This CDR3 is 14 amino acids long. V was pared by 4 bases and J by 5 bases, with 14 bases between. The CDR3 is CASSSPSANTEAFF. In nucleotides, the CDR3 is TGTGCCAGCAGTTCACCATCTGCGAATACTGAAGCTTTCTTT.

This clonotype has at least ten counts. The chain links TRBV7-9 to TRBJ2-1; D not certain. From germline, CDR1 is SEHNR and CDR2 FQNEAQ (reference sequence). The CDR3 runs to 14 residues. Trimming took 0 bases from V and 14 from J, leaving 17 bases between them. The CDR3 protein is CASSLAQFRVSEFF. Here the CDR3 DNA reads TGTGCCAGCAGCTTAGCGCAGTTTAGGGTTTCCGAGTTCTTC. Filled out from reference TRBV7-9 and TRBJ2-1, the complete variable domain reads DTGVSQNPRHKITKRGQNVTFRCDPISEHNRLYWYRQTLGQGPEFLTYFQNEAQLEKSRLLSDRFSAERPKGSFSTLEIQRTEQGDSAMYLCASSLAQFRVSEFFGPGTRLTVL.

The chain couples TRBV5-1 to TRBJ2-5; TRBD1 or TRBD2 may be the D gene (5 bases each). Trimming removed 0 bases from V and 4 bases from J, with 16 bases in between. The CDR3 extends over 16 amino acids. Germline assignment: CDR1 SGHRS and CDR2 YFSETQ. The DNA for the CDR3 is TGCGCCAGCAGCTTGGCCGGGGCAGGGCCTGGAGAGACCCAGTACTTC. Its translation is CASSLAGAGPGETQYF.

This clonotype was detected many times. The chain carries TRBV7-2 and TRBJ2-1, with 10 bases fitting TRBD1. Germline trimming cut 5 bases from V and 5 bases from J; bases unmatched to any gene: 6. The CDR3 contains 15 residues. Germline CDR1 SGHTA, CDR2 FQGNSA. CDR3 sequence: CASSPGQGLDNEQFF. CDR3 sequence (DNA): TGTGCCAGCAGCCCGGGACAGGGGCTTGACAATGAGCAGTTCTTC.

The sample holds many counts of this clonotype. The V call is TRBV3-2, the J call TRBJ1-1. TRBV3-2 is marked as a pseudogene. CDR3 size: 13 residues. Here the CDR3 reads CASRHRKNTEAFF. In DNA form, the CDR3 reads TGTGCCAGCAGGCACAGGAAGAACACTGAAGCTTTCTTT.

This clonotype was seen a few times. The chain uses TRBV28 and TRBJ1-5; 11 positions agree with TRBD1. Germline values: CDR1 MDHEN, CDR2 SYDVKM. CDR3 length equals 16 residues. Trimming took 8 bases from V and 7 from J; bases not matched to a gene: 13. CDR3 amino acids: CASGSGTGGSRQPQHF. CDR3 coding DNA: TGTGCCAGCGGATCCGGGACAGGGGGAAGTCGGCAGCCCCAGCATTTT.

In its sample, this clonotype was seen many times. V gene TRBV12-3 or TRBV12-4 combines with J gene TRBJ1-1; D not certain. The CDR3 sequence is 14 residues long. V was clipped by 2 bases and J by 2 bases, with 9 bases between them. CDR3: CASSLRQANTEAFF. CDR3 nucleotides: TGTGCCAGCAGTTTACGGCAGGCCAACACTGAAGCTTTCTTT.

This clonotype came up many times. For the CDR3, the DNA is TGTGCCAGCAGAAGTCTAAAGACAGATACGCAGTATTTT. This sequence encodes CASRSLKTDTQYF. The chain carries TRBV2 and TRBJ2-3, with unresolved D. CDR3 length equals 13 residues. In germline, CDR1 is SNHLY, CDR2 FYNNEI. The V gene lost 6 bases and the J gene lost 3 bases, with 10 bases spanning the gap.

This chain connects TRBV20-1 to TRBJ2-5, with 16 bases identical to TRBD2. This CDR3 has 16 amino acids. J lost 4 bases, V lost 5 bases, and 7 bases had no gene match. Germline assignment: CDR1 DFQATT and CDR2 SNEGSKA (reference sequence). The CDR3 nucleotides read TGCAGTGCTGAAACGGGACTAGCGGGAGGGGTAGAGACCCAGTACTTC. The encoded protein is CSAETGLAGGVETQYF.

This clonotype was recorded many times. The CDR3 region is CASSKETGYSNQPQHF. DNA of the CDR3: TGTGCCAGCAGTAAAGAAACAGGGTATAGCAATCAGCCCCAGCATTTT. The rearrangement joins TRBV2 to TRBJ1-5, with a tentative D call TRBD1 (6 bases). Trimming removed 5 bases from V and 0 bases from J, with 14 bases in between. Per germline, CDR1 SNHLY and CDR2 FYNNEI. The CDR3 totals 16 residues.

This clonotype was found many times. The chain employs TRBV20-1 and TRBJ2-5; no definite D call. Per germline, CDR1 DFQATT and CDR2 SNEGSKA (reference sequence). There are 13 residues in the CDR3. V lost 4 bases to trimming and J lost 4 bases, with 13 bases between them. The CDR3 sequence: CSAILDLGETQYF. The CDR3 DNA reads as TGCAGTGCTATCCTGGACCTGGGAGAGACCCAGTACTTC.

Ten or more counts support this clonotype. The chain couples TRBV4-1 to TRBJ2-7; a weak D match, TRBD1 (6 bases). From germline, CDR1 is MGHRA and CDR2 YSYEKL. The CDR3 consists of 15 residues. V was shortened by 4 bases and J by 1 base, with 14 bases between the two germline ends. The CDR3 spells CASSRGYRDSYEQYF. CDR3 bases: TGCGCCAGCAGCCGAGGTTACAGGGATTCCTACGAGCAGTACTTC.

The chain links TRBV5-1 to TRBJ2-2; maybe TRBD1 (6 bases). The CDR3 spans 14 residues. The germline V gene has CDR1 SGHRS and CDR2 YFSETQ. The germline V and J ends were trimmed by 5 bases and 6 bases, with 14 bases remaining between them. This chain's CDR3 is CASRTGHHAGELFF. CDR3 DNA: TGCGCCAGCAGAACGGGACATCATGCCGGGGAGCTGTTTTTT.

This clonotype was observed a handful of times. The chain carries TRBV14 and TRBJ2-5; D uncertain. This CDR3 is 14 amino acids long. Per the germline V gene, CDR1 is SGHDN and CDR2 is FVKESK. Trimming stripped 0 bases from V and 4 bases from J, with 9 bases between. CDR3 sequence (DNA): TGTGCCAGCAGCCAAGAAGTTAGTGGAGAGACCCAGTACTTC. Encoded protein: CASSQEVSGETQYF.

This clonotype was counted ten times or more. The chain has TRBV6-1 and TRBJ1-2, with D possibly being TRBD1 (5 bases). Deletions cut 4 bases from V and 13 bases from J, with 13 bases between. Germline lookup yields CDR1 MNHNS and CDR2 SASEGT. This CDR3 is built from 11 residues. CDR3 sequence reads: CASSAGTSGTF. The CDR3 DNA sequence: TGTGCCAGCAGTGCCGGGACCTCCGGCACCTTC.

Ten or more counts support this clonotype. The rearrangement uses TRBV20-1 and TRBJ1-5; maybe TRBD1 (5 bases). The CDR3 has 13 residues. In germline, CDR1 is DFQATT, CDR2 SNEGSKA (reference sequence). V dropped 4 bases and J dropped 7 bases, with 14 bases sitting between them. CDR3 in DNA: TGCAGTGCTATAGACGGTTGGGGCCAGCCCCAGCATTTT. Translating gives CSAIDGWGQPQHF.